Shown below are 27 T cell receptor beta chains from a single sample sequenced in a study of beta chain features in type 1 diabetes. The study's findings and limits: In every one of the four CD4+ subsets, TCRB CDR3s were moderately but significantly shorter in Type 1 diabetes patients.

For these receptors, no antigen is known. The study reverse transcribed the entire isolated RNA, so it sequenced expressed TCRB transcripts. Produced via immunoSEQ multiplex PCR; TCRdb's table is partial and in-frame only. The table shows 150,000 to 200,000 clones, with around 63% occurring only once. Material for sequencing was naive CD4+ T cells from blood. The receptors were gathered from a man between 25 and 39 years old with type 1 diabetes.

The chain links TRBV4-3 to TRBJ1-2; a weak D match, TRBD1 (6 bases). CDR1 LGHNA and CDR2 YSLEER come from the germline V gene. The CDR3 runs 15 residues. V lost 0 bases to trimming and J lost 4 bases, with 12 bases between them. The CDR3 spells CASSQDRQGSYGYTF. The CDR3 nucleotides are TGCGCCAGCAGCCAAGATAGGCAGGGGAGCTATGGCTACACCTTC.

The rearrangement joins TRBV30 to TRBJ1-6, with TRBD1 matching 10 bases. Looked up from germline, CDR1 is GTSNPN and CDR2 is SVGIG (reference sequence). This CDR3 is built from 14 residues. Trimming took 4 bases from V and 8 from J; bases not matched to a gene: 5. CDR3 sequence reads: CAWTSGQGHSPLHF. CDR3 sequence (DNA): TGTGCCTGGACATCGGGACAGGGGCATTCACCCCTCCACTTT.

In its sample, this clone was seen once. The V call is TRBV29-1, the J call TRBJ1-3, with D tentatively TRBD1 (5 bases). CDR3 length equals 14 residues. Trimming shortened V by 7 bases and J by 0 bases, and 13 bases separated the two germline ends. In germline, CDR1 is SQVTM, CDR2 ANQGSEA. This CDR3 is CSADRGSSGNTIYF. CDR3 DNA: TGCAGCGCGGATCGGGGGAGCTCTGGAAACACCATATATTTT. Combining the CDR3 with reference TRBV29-1 and TRBJ1-3 gives the whole variable domain SAVISQKPSRDICQRGTSLTIQCQVDSQVTMMFWYRQQPGQSLTLIATANQGSEATYESGFVIDKFPISRPNLTFSTLTVSNMSPEDSSIYLCSADRGSSGNTIYFGEGSWLTVV.

The chain links TRBV20-1 to TRBJ2-1; D remains unclear. Germline V gene data show CDR1 as DFQATT and CDR2 as SNEGSKA (reference sequence). Trimming shortened V by 6 bases and J by 10 bases, and 13 bases separated the two germline ends. CDR3 length: 11 residues. The CDR3 DNA follows: TGCAGTGCCTCGACACGTCTGGAGCAGTTCTTC. Its protein is CSASTRLEQFF.

The chain combines TRBV7-6 with TRBJ2-5; 10 bases are shared with TRBD2. Germline CDR1 SGHVS, CDR2 FNYEAQ. The CDR3 has 16 amino acids. The V segment lost 5 bases and the J segment 1 base; nucleotides outside the gene matches: 7. CDR3 in amino acids: CASSALAGAIQETQYF. The CDR3 DNA reads TGTGCCAGCAGCGCTCTAGCGGGGGCTATCCAAGAGACCCAGTACTTC.

The J gene is TRBJ2-6, the V gene TRBV4-1, with 8 bases that match TRBD1. J lost 1 base, V lost 3 bases, and 11 bases had no gene match. Germline lookup yields CDR1 MGHRA and CDR2 YSYEKL. This CDR3 has 19 amino acids. The CDR3 DNA reads as TGCGCCAGCAGCCATGATCCGGGACAGGCTTTTTCTGGGGCCAACGTCCTGACTTTC. This codes for CASSHDPGQAFSGANVLTF.

The V and J genes are TRBV7-2 and TRBJ2-2; 10 bases match TRBD2. Germline V gene data show CDR1 as SGHTA and CDR2 as FQGNSA. With V trimmed by 6 bases and J by 2 bases, 3 bases remained unmatched. There are 15 residues in the CDR3. DNA of the CDR3: TGTGCCAGCAGTCTAGCGGGAGTTAACACCGGGGAGCTGTTTTTT. Protein sequence: CASSLAGVNTGELFF.

The chain has TRBV30 and TRBJ2-5, with D perhaps matching TRBD1 (5 bases). Matching the DNA end better, TRBJ2-7 makes the J call doubtful. This CDR3 region has 11 residues. Germline lookup yields CDR1 GTSNPN and CDR2 SVGIG (reference sequence). The CDR3 DNA reads as TGTGCCTGGGCCTCAGGGTACGAGCAGTACTTC. As protein: CAWASGYEQYF.

This clone showed up just a few times. The rearrangement joins TRBV20-1 to TRBJ2-1; D gene unclear. Trimming stripped 3 bases from V and 8 bases from J, with 8 bases between. Germline V lookup: CDR1 DFQATT, CDR2 SNEGSKA (reference sequence). The length of the CDR3 is 11 residues. The CDR3 nucleotides are TGCAGTGCTAGTCGGGTGCATGAGCAGTTCTTC. It yields the protein CSASRVHEQFF.

V is TRBV25-1 and J is TRBJ1-2, with unresolved D. The CDR3 runs to 12 residues. Per the germline V gene, CDR1 is MGHDK and CDR2 is SYGVNS. Trimming took off 2 bases at V and 5 bases at J, with 6 bases between the two ends. The DNA for the CDR3 is TGTGCCAGCAGTGAACGGGGTTATGGCTACACCTTC. This gives the protein CASSERGYGYTF.

The chain recombines TRBV29-1 with TRBJ2-7; the match to TRBD1 covers 10 bases. CDR1 and CDR2 (germline): SQVTM, ANQGSEA. V trimming: 4 bases; J trimming: 4 bases; junction bases outside the gene matches: 10. This CDR3 spans 15 amino acids. CDR3 in amino acids: CSVVPRQGAWYEQYF. CDR3 sequence (DNA): TGCAGCGTTGTGCCCAGACAGGGGGCTTGGTACGAGCAGTACTTC.

The gene calls are TRBV5-1 and TRBJ2-6; D is ambiguous. Germline V CDR1 and CDR2: SGHRS, YFSETQ. The V end was cut by 3 bases, the J end by 0 bases, with 7 bases between. This CDR3 is 15 amino acids long. CDR3: CASSSGFSGANVLTF. Written as DNA, the CDR3 is TGCGCCAGCAGCTCAGGTTTCTCTGGGGCCAACGTCCTGACTTTC. The full variable domain, in which reference TRBV5-1 and TRBJ2-6 provide the parts outside the CDR3, is KAGVTQTPRYLIKTRGQQVTLSCSPISGHRSVSWYQQTPGQGLQFLFEYFSETQRNKGNFPGRFSGRQFSNSRSEMNVSTLELGDSALYLCASSSGFSGANVLTFGAGSRLTVL.

This clone was seen a few times. The CDR3 DNA reads as TGTGCCAGCAGCCCGGGTTGGGCGGTAGAGACCCAGTACTTC. As protein: CASSPGWAVETQYF. V is TRBV7-2 and J is TRBJ2-5; D not resolved. The CDR3 length is 14 residues. Trimming pared 5 bases from V and 4 bases from J, leaving 14 bases between. CDR1 SGHTA and CDR2 FQGNSA come from the germline V gene. Based on the CDR3 plus reference TRBV7-2 and TRBJ2-5, the full variable domain is GAGVSQSPSNKVTEKGKDVELRCDPISGHTALYWYRQSLGQGLEFLIYFQGNSAPDKSGLPSDRFSAERTGGSVSTLTIQRTQQEDSAVYLCASSPGWAVETQYFGPGTRLLVL.

V is TRBV29-1 and J is TRBJ1-6, with 7 positions matching TRBD1. This CDR3 comprises 15 residues. V shed 6 bases, J shed 5 bases, and the junction held 10 bases outside the gene matches. Germline V gives CDR1 SQVTM, CDR2 ANQGSEA. Written as DNA, the CDR3 is TGCAGCGTCGCGGAGGCAGGGGGAAATAATTCACCCCTCCACTTT. It encodes CSVAEAGGNNSPLHF.

The rearrangement links TRBV19 to TRBJ2-7, with a weak D call TRBD2 (6 bases). This CDR3 is 13 amino acids long. Germline V gene sequence: CDR1 LNHDA, CDR2 SQIVND (reference sequence). Trimming shortened V by 5 bases and J by 4 bases, and 12 bases separated the two germline ends. In DNA form, the CDR3 reads TGTGCCAGTAGTTCCGGGACTGTTTACGAGCAGTACTTC. Translating gives CASSSGTVYEQYF.

The chain is built from TRBV30 and TRBJ1-2; 7 bases are a match to TRBD1. This CDR3 has 13 amino acids. V was pared by 4 bases and J by 4 bases, with 6 bases of the junction left unmatched. Germline V gene lookup returns CDR1 GTSNPN and CDR2 SVGIG (reference sequence). The CDR3 DNA is TGTGCCTGGACGCCTACAGGGGCCTATGGCTACACCTTC. This sequence encodes CAWTPTGAYGYTF.

This clone appeared a few times. The chain joins TRBV25-1 to TRBJ2-7; TRBD1 agrees at 10 bases. Germline values: CDR1 MGHDK, CDR2 SYGVNS. Trimming took 6 bases from V and 3 from J; bases not matched to a gene: 11. This CDR3 has 16 residues. CDR3 loop: CASRAAWGDRGYEQYF. Here the CDR3 DNA reads TGTGCCAGCAGGGCCGCGTGGGGGGACAGGGGCTACGAGCAGTACTTC.

This clone has only a few counts. The missing conserved phenylalanine or tryptophan at the end of this CDR3 makes a read error likely. The limits of the CDR3 on the DNA are not certain, so only TCRdb's listed CDR3 is given. This rearrangement joins TRBV9 to TRBJ1-2; no check of the table's D call, TRBD1, against the DNA was made. The CDR3 region is 11 residues in length, termini included. Germline CDR1 is SGDLS and CDR2 is YYNGEE. CDR3 amino acids: CASSVPRQIYA.

V and J are TRBV10-3 and TRBJ2-5, with D hard to call. Trimming left V 4 bases short and J 4 bases short, with 13 bases between. This CDR3 region has 14 residues. Germline V gene lookup returns CDR1 ENHRY and CDR2 SYGVKD. The CDR3 nucleotides are TGTGCCATCAGTGTTCAGAATCTAACAGAGACCCAGTACTTC. Amino acid sequence: CAISVQNLTETQYF.

This clone was observed a handful of times. The V gene is TRBV2, the J gene TRBJ2-5, with D tentatively TRBD1 (6 bases). The CDR3 is made up of 13 amino acids. Looked up from germline, CDR1 is SNHLY and CDR2 is FYNNEI. V was shortened by 6 bases and J by 4 bases, with 12 bases between the two germline ends. In nucleotides, the CDR3 is TGTGCCAGCAGCTCGGACAGCCGAGAGACCCAGTACTTC. Its translation: CASSSDSRETQYF.

The rearrangement uses TRBV29-1 and TRBJ2-7; D possibly corresponds to TRBD1 (5 bases). V was shortened by 2 bases and J by 5 bases, with 19 bases between the two germline ends. This CDR3 contains 15 residues. The germline CDR1 and CDR2 sequences are SQVTM and ANQGSEA. The CDR3 protein is CSVEPQGGVGDEQYF. CDR3 DNA: TGCAGCGTTGAACCCCAAGGTGGTGTAGGGGACGAGCAGTACTTC.

The chain recombines TRBV4-3 with TRBJ1-1; no definite D call. CDR1 and CDR2 (germline): LGHNA, YSLEER. Between the trimmed V and J ends, which lost 4 bases and 3 bases, there was a span of 9 bases. This CDR3 has 13 amino acids. The CDR3: CASSLRSDTEAFF. CDR3 in DNA: TGCGCCAGCAGCCTCCGATCGGACACTGAAGCTTTCTTT.

This clone was detected a few times. The chain couples TRBV6-5 to TRBJ1-1, with D possibly TRBD1 on 6 matching bases. The V end lost 8 bases, the J end lost 4 bases, and 17 bases lay between the germline ends. This CDR3 spans 14 amino acids. CDR1 and CDR2 (germline): MNHEY, SVGAGI. The CDR3 protein is CASRSTGDLTEAFF. The CDR3 nucleotides read TGTGCCAGCCGTTCGACAGGAGATCTCACTGAAGCTTTCTTT.

V usage is TRBV2 and J usage is TRBJ2-5, with D maybe TRBD2 (6 bases). V dropped 4 bases and J dropped 10 bases, with 16 bases sitting between them. The germline gives CDR1 SNHLY, CDR2 FYNNEI. CDR3 length: 13 residues. CDR3 in DNA: TGTGCCAGCAGTGTGGACTACCCCGAGGTCCAGTACTTC. This translates into CASSVDYPEVQYF.

The V and J genes are TRBV11-2 and TRBJ2-3, with unresolved D. Trimming took off 0 bases at V and 6 bases at J, with 10 bases between the two ends. Germline CDR1 reads SGHAT; CDR2 reads FQNNGV. The CDR3 totals 14 residues. For the CDR3, the DNA is TGTGCCAGCAGCTTAGATCCCGGATCCGATACGCAGTATTTT. It specifies CASSLDPGSDTQYF.

This sequence joins TRBV7-2 and TRBJ2-5, with 7 bases lining up with TRBD2. Germline lookup yields CDR1 SGHTA and CDR2 FQGNSA. V was pared by 5 bases and J by 1 base, with 7 bases of the junction left unmatched. There are 15 residues in the CDR3. DNA of the CDR3: TGTGCCAGCAGCAGCTACTCGGGGGGCCAAGAGACCCAGTACTTC. Translation: CASSSYSGGQETQYF.

J is TRBJ2-7 and V is TRBV18; the D is unclear. The V gene lost 1 base and the J gene lost 4 bases, with 11 bases spanning the gap. The CDR3 extends over 14 amino acids. Germline V gene sequence: CDR1 KGHSH, CDR2 LQKENI. The CDR3 DNA follows: TGTGCCAGCTCACCACGAATGGATCAATACGAGCAGTACTTC. Translation: CASSPRMDQYEQYF.